The present entry profiles one TCR beta chain with its context. Per the germline V gene, CDR1 is ENHRY and CDR2 is SYGVKD. This CDR3 has 13 residues. These data belong to a study of monozygotic twins with inflammatory bowel disease. Researchers used about 3,500 ng of total RNA for each TCR library. TCRdb re-called the 5' RACE reads; one entry per CDR3 protein, DNA not given. Here the sample table reports over 110,000 distinct CDR3 sequences. The V and J genes are TRBV10-3 and TRBJ2-1; checking the TCRdb D call of TRBD2 is not possible without DNA. The sequenced sample was blood. The receptor was derived from a human donor with ulcerative colitis or Crohn's disease, or a healthy co-twin of an affected twin (not recorded which). CDR3 residues: CAITWRAGNEQFF.